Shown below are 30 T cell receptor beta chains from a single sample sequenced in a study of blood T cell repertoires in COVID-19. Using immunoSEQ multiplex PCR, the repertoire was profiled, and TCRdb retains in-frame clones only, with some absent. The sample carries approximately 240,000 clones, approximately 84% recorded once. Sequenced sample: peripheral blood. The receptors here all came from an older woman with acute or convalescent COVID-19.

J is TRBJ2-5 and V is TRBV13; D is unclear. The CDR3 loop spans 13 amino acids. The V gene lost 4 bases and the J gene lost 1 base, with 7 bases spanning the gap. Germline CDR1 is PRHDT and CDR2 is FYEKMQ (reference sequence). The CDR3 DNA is TGTGCCAGCAGCTACCAGGCCCAAGAGACCCAGTACTTC. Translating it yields CASSYQAQETQYF.

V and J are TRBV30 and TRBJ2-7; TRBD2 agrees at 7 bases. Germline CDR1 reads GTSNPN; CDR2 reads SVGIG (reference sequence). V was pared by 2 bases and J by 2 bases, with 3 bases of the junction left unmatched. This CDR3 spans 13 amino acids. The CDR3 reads CAWSIGGAYEQYF. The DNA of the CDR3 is TGTGCCTGGAGTATTGGGGGGGCCTACGAGCAGTACTTC.

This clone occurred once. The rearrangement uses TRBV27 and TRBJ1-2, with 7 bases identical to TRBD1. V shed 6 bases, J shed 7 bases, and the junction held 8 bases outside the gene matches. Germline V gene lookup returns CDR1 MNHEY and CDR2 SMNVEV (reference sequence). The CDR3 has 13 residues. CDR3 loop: CASRLDRSSGYTF. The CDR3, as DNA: TGTGCCAGCAGACTGGACAGGTCGTCTGGCTACACCTTC.

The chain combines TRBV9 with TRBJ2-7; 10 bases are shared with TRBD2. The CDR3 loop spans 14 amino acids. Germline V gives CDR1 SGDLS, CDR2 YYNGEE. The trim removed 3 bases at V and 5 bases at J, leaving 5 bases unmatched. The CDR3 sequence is CASSASGGINEQYF. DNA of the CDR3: TGTGCCAGCAGCGCTAGCGGGGGCATCAACGAGCAGTACTTC. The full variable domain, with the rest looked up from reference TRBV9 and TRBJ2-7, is DSGVTQTPKHLITATGQRVTLRCSPRSGDLSVYWYQQSLDQGLQFLIQYYNGEERAKGNILERFSAQQFPDLHSELNLSSLELGDSALYFCASSASGGINEQYFGPGTRLTVT.

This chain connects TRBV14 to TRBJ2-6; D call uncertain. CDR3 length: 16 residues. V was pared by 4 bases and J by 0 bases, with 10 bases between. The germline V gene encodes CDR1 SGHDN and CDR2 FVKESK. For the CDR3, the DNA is TGTGCCAGCAGCCCCGGGTTCGGCTCTGGGGCCAACGTCCTGACTTTC. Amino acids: CASSPGFGSGANVLTF.

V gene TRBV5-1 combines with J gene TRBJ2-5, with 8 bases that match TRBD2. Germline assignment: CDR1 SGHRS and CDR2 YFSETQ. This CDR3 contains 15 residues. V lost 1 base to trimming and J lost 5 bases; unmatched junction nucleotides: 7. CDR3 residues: CASSLPGGVGETQYF. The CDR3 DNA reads TGCGCCAGCAGCTTGCCCGGGGGGGTAGGCGAGACCCAGTACTTC.

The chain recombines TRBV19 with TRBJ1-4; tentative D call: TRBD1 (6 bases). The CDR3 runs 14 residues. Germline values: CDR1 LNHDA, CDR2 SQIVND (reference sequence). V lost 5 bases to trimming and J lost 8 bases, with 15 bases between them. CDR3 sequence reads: CASSGAGAAEKLFF. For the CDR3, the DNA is TGTGCCAGTAGTGGGGCAGGGGCGGCAGAAAAACTGTTTTTT.

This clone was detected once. CDR3 nucleotide sequence: TGTGCCAGCTCACCCTACCTCAGGGGACGGGACACTGAAGCTTTCTTT. Residues: CASSPYLRGRDTEAFF. The chain links TRBV18 to TRBJ1-1; possibly TRBD1 for D (6 bases). The CDR3 contains 16 residues. Trimming left V 3 bases short and J 3 bases short, with 17 bases between. In germline, CDR1 is KGHSH, CDR2 LQKENI.

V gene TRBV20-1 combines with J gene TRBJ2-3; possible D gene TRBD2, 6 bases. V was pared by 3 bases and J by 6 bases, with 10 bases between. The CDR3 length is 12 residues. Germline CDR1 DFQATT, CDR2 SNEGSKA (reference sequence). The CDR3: CSASIAADTQYF. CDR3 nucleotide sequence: TGCAGTGCTAGTATAGCGGCGGATACGCAGTATTTT.

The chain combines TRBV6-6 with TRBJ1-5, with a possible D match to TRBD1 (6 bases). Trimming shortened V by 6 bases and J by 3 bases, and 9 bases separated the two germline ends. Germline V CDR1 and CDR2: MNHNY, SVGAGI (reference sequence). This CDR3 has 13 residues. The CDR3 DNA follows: TGTGCCAGCAGGCGGACAGACAATCAGCCCCAGCATTTT. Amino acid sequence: CASRRTDNQPQHF.

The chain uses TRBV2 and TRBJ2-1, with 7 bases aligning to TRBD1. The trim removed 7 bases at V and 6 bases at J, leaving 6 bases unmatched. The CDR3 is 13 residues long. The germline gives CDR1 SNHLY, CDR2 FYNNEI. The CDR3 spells CASKGAALNEQFF. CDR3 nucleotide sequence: TGTGCCAGCAAGGGGGCGGCCCTCAATGAGCAGTTCTTC. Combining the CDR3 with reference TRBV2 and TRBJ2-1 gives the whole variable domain EPEVTQTPSHQVTQMGQEVILRCVPISNHLYFYWYRQILGQKVEFLVSFYNNEISEKSEIFDDQFSVERPDGSNFTLKIRSTKLEDSAMYFCASKGAALNEQFFGPGTRLTVL.

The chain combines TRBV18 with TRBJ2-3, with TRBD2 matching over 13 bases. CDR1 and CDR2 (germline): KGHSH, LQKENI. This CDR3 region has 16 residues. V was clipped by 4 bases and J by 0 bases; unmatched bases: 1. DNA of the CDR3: TGTGCCAGCTCACGACTAGCGGGGGGAAGCACAGATACGCAGTATTTT. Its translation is CASSRLAGGSTDTQYF.

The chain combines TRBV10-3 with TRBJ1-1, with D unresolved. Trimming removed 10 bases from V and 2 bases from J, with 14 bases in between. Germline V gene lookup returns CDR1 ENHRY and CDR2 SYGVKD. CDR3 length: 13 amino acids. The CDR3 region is CATRQVLNTEAFF. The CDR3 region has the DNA TGTGCCACTCGGCAGGTCTTAAACACTGAAGCTTTCTTT.

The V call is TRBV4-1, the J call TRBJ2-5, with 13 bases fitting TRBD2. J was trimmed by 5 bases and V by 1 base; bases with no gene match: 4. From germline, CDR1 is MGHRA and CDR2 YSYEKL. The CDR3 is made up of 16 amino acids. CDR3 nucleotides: TGCGCCAGCAGCCAAGGGACTAGCGGGGGATGGGAGACCCAGTACTTC. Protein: CASSQGTSGGWETQYF.

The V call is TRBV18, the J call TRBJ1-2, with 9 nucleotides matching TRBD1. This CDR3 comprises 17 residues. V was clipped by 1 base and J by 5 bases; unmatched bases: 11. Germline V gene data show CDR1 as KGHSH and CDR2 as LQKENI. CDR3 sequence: CASSPRSDRGLSYGYTF. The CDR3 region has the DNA TGTGCCAGCTCACCACGATCGGACAGGGGTCTATCGTATGGCTACACCTTC.

Here the CDR3 reads CASRGQPNEKLFF. The CDR3 region has the DNA TGTGCCAGCAGGGGACAGCCTAATGAAAAACTGTTTTTT. V and J are TRBV25-1 and TRBJ1-4; 7 bases fit TRBD1. Germline values: CDR1 MGHDK, CDR2 SYGVNS. Losses at the gene ends were 6 bases for V and 3 bases for J; bases not matched to a gene: 1. This CDR3 is 13 amino acids long.

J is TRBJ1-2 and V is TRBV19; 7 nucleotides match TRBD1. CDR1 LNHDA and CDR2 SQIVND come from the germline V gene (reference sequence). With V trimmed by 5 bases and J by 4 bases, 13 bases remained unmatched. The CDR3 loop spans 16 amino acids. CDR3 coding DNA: TGTGCCAGTAGTTCCCCCCCTCAGGGGGAGAGCTATGGCTACACCTTC. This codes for CASSSPPQGESYGYTF.

DNA for the CDR3: TGTGCCAGCAGCTTAAAAGCGGGGGGAAATGAGCAGTTCTTC. Translated, it gives CASSLKAGGNEQFF. The rearrangement uses TRBV7-3 and TRBJ2-1; 9 bases fit TRBD2. The CDR3 extends over 14 amino acids. In germline, CDR1 is SGHTA, CDR2 FQGTGA. The trim removed 1 base at V and 7 bases at J, leaving 2 bases unmatched.

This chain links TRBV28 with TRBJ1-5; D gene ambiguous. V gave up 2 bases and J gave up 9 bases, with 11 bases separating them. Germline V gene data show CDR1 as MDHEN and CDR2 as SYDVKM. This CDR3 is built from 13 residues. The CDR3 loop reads CASSLGFRGPQHF. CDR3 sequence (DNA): TGTGCCAGCAGTTTAGGGTTTCGAGGGCCCCAGCATTTT.

The CDR3 sequence: CASSLLGANTEAFF. For the CDR3, the DNA is TGTGCCAGCAGCTTATTGGGGGCGAACACTGAAGCTTTCTTT. The chain joins TRBV7-9 to TRBJ1-1, with a weak D call TRBD1 (6 bases). CDR3 size: 14 residues. Trimming cost V 2 bases and J 1 base, with 8 bases left between them. Germline V gene data show CDR1 as SEHNR and CDR2 as FQNEAQ (reference sequence).

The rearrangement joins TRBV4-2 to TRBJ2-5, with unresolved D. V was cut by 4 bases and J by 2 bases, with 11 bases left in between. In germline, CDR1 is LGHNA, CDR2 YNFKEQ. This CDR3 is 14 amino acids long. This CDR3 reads CASSPSFLQETQYF. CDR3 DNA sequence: TGTGCCAGCAGCCCCTCGTTTTTACAAGAGACCCAGTACTTC.

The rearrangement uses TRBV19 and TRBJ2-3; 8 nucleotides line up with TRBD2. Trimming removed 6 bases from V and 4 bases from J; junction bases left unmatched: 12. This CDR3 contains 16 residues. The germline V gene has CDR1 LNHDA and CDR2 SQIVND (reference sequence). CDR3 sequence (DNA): TGTGCCAGTAGCCGAAACCGGGGGGGCCGGGCAGATACGCAGTATTTT. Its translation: CASSRNRGGRADTQYF. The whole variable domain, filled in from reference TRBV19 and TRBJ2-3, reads DGGITQSPKYLFRKEGQNVTLSCEQNLNHDAMYWYRQDPGQGLRLIYYSQIVNDFQKGDIAEGYSVSREKKESFPLTVTSAQKNPTAFYLCASSRNRGGRADTQYFGPGTRLTVL.

The CDR3 DNA reads as TGTGCCAGCAGCCAAGAAGGTGCGGGTCAGCCCCAGCATTTT. This encodes CASSQEGAGQPQHF. The rearrangement uses TRBV4-2 and TRBJ1-5; no clear D. CDR3 length: 14 residues. Between the trimmed V and J ends, which lost 0 bases and 6 bases, there was a span of 9 bases. The germline gives CDR1 LGHNA, CDR2 YNFKEQ.

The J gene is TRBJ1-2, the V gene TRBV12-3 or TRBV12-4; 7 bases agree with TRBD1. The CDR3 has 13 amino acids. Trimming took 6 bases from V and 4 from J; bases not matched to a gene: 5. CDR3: CASSGTGVYGYTF. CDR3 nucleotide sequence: TGTGCCAGCAGCGGTACAGGGGTCTATGGCTACACCTTC.

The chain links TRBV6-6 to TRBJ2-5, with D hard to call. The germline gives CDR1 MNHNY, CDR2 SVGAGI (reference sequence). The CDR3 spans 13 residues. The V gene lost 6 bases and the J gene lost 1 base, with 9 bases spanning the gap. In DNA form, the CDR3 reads TGTGCCAGCAGCACCGCGGTCCAAGAGACCCAGTACTTC. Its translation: CASSTAVQETQYF.

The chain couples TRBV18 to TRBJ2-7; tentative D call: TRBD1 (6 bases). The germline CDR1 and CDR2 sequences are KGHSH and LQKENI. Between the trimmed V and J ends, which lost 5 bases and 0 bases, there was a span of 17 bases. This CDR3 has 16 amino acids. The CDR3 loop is CASSAYRELSSYEQYF. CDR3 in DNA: TGTGCCAGCTCAGCTTACAGGGAGCTCTCCTCCTACGAGCAGTACTTC.

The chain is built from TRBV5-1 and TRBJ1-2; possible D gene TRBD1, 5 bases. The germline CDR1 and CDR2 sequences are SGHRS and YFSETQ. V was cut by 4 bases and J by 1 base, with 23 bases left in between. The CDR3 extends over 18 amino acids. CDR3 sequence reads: CASSPRIRTEGHNYGYTF. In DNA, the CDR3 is TGCGCCAGCAGCCCACGCATAAGGACGGAAGGACATAACTATGGCTACACCTTC.

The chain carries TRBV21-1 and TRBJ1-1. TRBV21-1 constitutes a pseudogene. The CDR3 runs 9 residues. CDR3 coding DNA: TGTGCCAGCAGCAAAGGTAGAGGCTTT. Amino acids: CASSKGRGF.

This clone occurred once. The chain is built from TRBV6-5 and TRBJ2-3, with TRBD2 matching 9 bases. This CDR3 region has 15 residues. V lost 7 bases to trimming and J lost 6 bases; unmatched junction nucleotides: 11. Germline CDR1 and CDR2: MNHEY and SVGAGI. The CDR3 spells CASKRAGGLGDTQYF. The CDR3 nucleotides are TGTGCCAGCAAGCGTGCGGGGGGGCTTGGGGATACGCAGTATTTT.

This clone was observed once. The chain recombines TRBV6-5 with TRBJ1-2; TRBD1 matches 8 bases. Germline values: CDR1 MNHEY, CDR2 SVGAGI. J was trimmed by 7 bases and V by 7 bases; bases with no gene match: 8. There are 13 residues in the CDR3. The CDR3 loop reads CASKRPTGAGYTF. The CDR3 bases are TGTGCCAGCAAAAGGCCGACAGGGGCTGGCTACACCTTC.